Sequencing of this TCR beta chain was carried out in a study of blood T cell repertoires in COVID-19. Study details: The United States, Italy and Spain were the sources of the acute and convalescent COVID-19 samples. T cells, B-cell-depleted T cells, or PBMCs supplied cDNA or gDNA.

Living in 24 US areas, the participants were between roughly 18 and 89 years of age. The germline CDR1 and CDR2 sequences are LGHDT and YNNKEL (reference sequence). V shed 1 base and J 2 bases; nucleotides not matched to a gene: 1. This CDR3 has 15 amino acids. In the original processing: The assay estimated nucleated cells by amplifying reference gene primers. Libraries were prepared by immunoSEQ multiplex PCR; TCRdb keeps only in-frame clonotypes and omits some of them. That table furnishes V, J and clone size, whereas the DNA furnished D and trimming. Of 150,000 to 200,000 clones in the sample, more than 75% were seen once.

Sequenced: PBMCs or T cells enriched from blood (not recorded which). The chain links TRBV3-1 (or the pseudogene TRBV3-2) to TRBJ2-1; 8 positions match TRBD2. This clonotype was obtained from a woman aged 50 to 60 with acute COVID-19. CDR3 sequence: CASSQGGGPYNEQFF. CDR3 DNA sequence: TGTGCCAGCAGCCAAGGCGGGGGGCCCTACAATGAGCAGTTCTTC.